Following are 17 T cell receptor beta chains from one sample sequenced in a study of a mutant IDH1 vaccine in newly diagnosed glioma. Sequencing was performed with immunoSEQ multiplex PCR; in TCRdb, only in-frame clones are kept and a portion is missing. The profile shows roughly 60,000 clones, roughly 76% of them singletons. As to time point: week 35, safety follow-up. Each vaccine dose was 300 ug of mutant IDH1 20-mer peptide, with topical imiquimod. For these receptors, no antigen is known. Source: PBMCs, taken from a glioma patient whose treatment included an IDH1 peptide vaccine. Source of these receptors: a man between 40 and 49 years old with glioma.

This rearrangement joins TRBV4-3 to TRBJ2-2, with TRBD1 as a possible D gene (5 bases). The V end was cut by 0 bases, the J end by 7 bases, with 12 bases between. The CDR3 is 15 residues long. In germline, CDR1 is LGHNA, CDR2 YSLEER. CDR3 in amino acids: CASSQDFLQDGELFF. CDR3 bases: TGCGCCAGCAGCCAAGATTTCCTACAGGACGGGGAGCTGTTTTTT.

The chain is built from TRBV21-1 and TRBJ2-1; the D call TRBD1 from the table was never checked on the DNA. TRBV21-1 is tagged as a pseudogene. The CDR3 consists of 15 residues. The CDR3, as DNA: TGTGCCAGCAGTTTTCCGGGACAGGGCTTTAATGAGCAGTTCTTC. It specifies CASSFPGQGFNEQFF.

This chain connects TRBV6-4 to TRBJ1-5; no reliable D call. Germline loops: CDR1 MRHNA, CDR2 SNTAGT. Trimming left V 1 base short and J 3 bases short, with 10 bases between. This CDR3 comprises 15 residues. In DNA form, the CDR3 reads TGTGCCAGCAGTGACTTCGACCTAGACAATCAGCCCCAGCATTTT. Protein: CASSDFDLDNQPQHF.

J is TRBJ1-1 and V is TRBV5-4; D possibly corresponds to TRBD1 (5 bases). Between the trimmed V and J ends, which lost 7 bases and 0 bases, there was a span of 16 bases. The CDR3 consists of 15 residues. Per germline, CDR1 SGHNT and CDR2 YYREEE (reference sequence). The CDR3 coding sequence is TGTGCCAGCCATCGGGAAAGGGGCATGAACACTGAAGCTTTCTTT. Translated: CASHRERGMNTEAFF. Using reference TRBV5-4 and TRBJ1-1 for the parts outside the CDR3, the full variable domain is ETGVTQSPTHLIKTRGQQVTLRCSSQSGHNTVSWYQQALGQGPQFIFQYYREEENGRGNFPPRFSGLQFPNYSSELNVNALELDDSALYLCASHRERGMNTEAFFGQGTRLTVV.

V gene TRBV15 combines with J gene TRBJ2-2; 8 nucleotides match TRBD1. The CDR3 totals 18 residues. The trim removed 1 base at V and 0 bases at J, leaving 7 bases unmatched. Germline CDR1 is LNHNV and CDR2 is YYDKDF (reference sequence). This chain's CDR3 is CATSRGGARGPNTGELFF. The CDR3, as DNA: TGTGCCACCAGCAGAGGAGGGGCCAGGGGGCCGAACACCGGGGAGCTGTTTTTT.

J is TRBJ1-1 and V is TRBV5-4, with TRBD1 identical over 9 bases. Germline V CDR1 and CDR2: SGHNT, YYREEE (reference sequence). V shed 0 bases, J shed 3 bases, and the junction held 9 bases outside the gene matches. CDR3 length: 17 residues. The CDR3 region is CASSLGSQGAWDTEAFF. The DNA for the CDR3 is TGTGCCAGCAGCTTGGGATCACAGGGGGCCTGGGACACTGAAGCTTTCTTT.

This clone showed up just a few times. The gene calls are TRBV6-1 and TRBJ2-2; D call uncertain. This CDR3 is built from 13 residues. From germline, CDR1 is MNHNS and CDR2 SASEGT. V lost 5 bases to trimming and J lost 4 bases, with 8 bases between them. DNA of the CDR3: TGTGCCAGCAGTCTACAAGTCACCGGGGAGCTGTTTTTT. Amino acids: CASSLQVTGELFF.

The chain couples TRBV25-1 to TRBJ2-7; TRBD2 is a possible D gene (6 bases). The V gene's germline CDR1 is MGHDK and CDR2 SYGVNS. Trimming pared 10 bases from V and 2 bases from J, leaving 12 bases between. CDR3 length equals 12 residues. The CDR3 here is CATRGGTYEQYF. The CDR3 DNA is TGTGCCACCCGGGGAGGCACCTACGAGCAGTACTTC.

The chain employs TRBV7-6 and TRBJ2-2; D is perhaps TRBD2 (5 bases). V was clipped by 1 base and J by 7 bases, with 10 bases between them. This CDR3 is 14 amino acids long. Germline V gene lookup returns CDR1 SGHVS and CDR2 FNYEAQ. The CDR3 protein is CASSLEAGGGELFF. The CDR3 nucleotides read TGTGCCAGCAGCTTAGAGGCGGGTGGCGGGGAGCTGTTTTTT.

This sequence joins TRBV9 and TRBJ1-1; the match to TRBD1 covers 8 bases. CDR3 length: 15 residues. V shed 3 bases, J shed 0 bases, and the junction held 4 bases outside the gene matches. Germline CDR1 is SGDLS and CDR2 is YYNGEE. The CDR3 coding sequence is TGTGCCAGCAGCGCCGGACAGGGAATGAACACTGAAGCTTTCTTT. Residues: CASSAGQGMNTEAFF.

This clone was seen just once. The CDR3 DNA reads TGTGCCAGCAGTCCAATTCTAGCGGGGGGTAACACCGGGGAGCTGTTTTTT. Protein sequence: CASSPILAGGNTGELFF. V gene TRBV2 combines with J gene TRBJ2-2; 11 bases are a match to TRBD2. Germline lookup yields CDR1 SNHLY and CDR2 FYNNEI. The CDR3 loop spans 17 amino acids. With V trimmed by 5 bases and J by 2 bases, 7 bases remained unmatched.

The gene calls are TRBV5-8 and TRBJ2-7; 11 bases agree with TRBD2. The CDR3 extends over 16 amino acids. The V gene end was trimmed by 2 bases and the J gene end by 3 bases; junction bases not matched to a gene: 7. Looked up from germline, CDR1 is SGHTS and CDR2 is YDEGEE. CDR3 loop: CASSFVLAGDLYEQYF. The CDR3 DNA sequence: TGTGCCAGCAGCTTTGTACTAGCGGGGGATCTCTACGAGCAGTACTTC.

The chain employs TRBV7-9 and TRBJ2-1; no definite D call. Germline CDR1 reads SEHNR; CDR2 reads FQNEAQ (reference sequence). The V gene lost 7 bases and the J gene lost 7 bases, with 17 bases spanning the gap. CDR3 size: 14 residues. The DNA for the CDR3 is TGTGCCAGCACTCAAGCTGGAGTGGGGAATGAGCAGTTCTTC. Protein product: CASTQAGVGNEQFF.

The CDR3 is CATRDGGSNQPQHF. The CDR3 nucleotides read TGTGCCACCCGGGACGGTGGGAGCAATCAGCCCCAGCATTTT. The V and J genes are TRBV6-5 and TRBJ1-5; tentative D call: TRBD1 (5 bases). Germline assignment: CDR1 MNHEY and CDR2 SVGAGI. The CDR3 sequence is 14 residues long. Trimming left V 10 bases short and J 1 base short, with 14 bases between.

The CDR3 DNA follows: TGCGCCAGCAGCCAAGACAGCACAGATACGCAGTATTTT. Translation: CASSQDSTDTQYF. The V call is TRBV4-3, the J call TRBJ2-3; no definite D call. This CDR3 is built from 13 residues. Trimming pared 0 bases from V and 0 bases from J, leaving 1 base between. Germline V gene lookup returns CDR1 LGHNA and CDR2 YSLEER.

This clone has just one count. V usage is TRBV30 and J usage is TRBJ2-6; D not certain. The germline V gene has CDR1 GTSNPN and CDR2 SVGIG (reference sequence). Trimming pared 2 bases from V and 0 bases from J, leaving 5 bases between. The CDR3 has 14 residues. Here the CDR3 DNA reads TGTGCCTGGAGTCAAGACTCTGGGGCCAACGTCCTGACTTTC. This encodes CAWSQDSGANVLTF. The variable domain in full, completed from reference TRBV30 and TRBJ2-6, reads SQTIHQWPATLVQPVGSPLSLECTVEGTSNPNLYWYRQAAGRGLQLLFYSVGIGQISSEVPQNLSASRPQDRQFILSSKKLLLSDSGFYLCAWSQDSGANVLTFGAGSRLTVL.

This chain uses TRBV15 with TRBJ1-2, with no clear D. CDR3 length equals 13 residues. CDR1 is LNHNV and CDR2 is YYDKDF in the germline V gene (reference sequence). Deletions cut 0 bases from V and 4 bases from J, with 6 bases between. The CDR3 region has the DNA TGTGCCACCAGCAGAGAAGGATCCTATGGCTACACCTTC. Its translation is CATSREGSYGYTF.